Listed below are T cell receptor beta chains from one sample, sequenced in a study of cytomegalovirus exposure and HLA in healthy donors. The protocol was immunoSEQ multiplex PCR, while the TCRdb copy is restricted to in-frame clones and leaves out a portion. The top ten hold 3.9% of the sample, which has 55,000 to 70,000 clones, 80% seen once. The sequenced material came from PBMCs. The receptors stem from a woman aged 40 to 55 in good health and CMV-seronegative. CDR3s include the opening cysteine and the closing phenylalanine or tryptophan. A D gene is named only where the DNA matches it firmly. Only some rows state a clone size, as once, few, many or a class for expanded clones.

d_call	v_call	clone_size	j_call	cdr3_nt	cdr3_aa
-	TRBV28	once	TRBJ1-1	TGTGCCAGCAGTTTATTAGGATTAGGGGGGAACACTGAAGCTTTCTTT	CASSLLGLGGNTEAFF
-	TRBV19	-	TRBJ1-4	TGTGCCAGTAGCACCAACGGGAGGGGCCTAAGCGAAAAACTGTTTTTT	CASSTNGRGLSEKLFF
-	TRBV5-1	-	TRBJ2-7	TGCGCCAGCAGCTTGGATGGACAGCACTCGTACGAGCAGTACTTC	CASSLDGQHSYEQYF
-	TRBV29-1	-	TRBJ2-5	TGCAGCGTTGCGGACTCCCTCCTCCAAGAGACCCAGTACTTC	CSVADSLLQETQYF
-	TRBV4-3	-	TRBJ2-3	TGCGCCAGCAGCCAAGAAACAACCTCTAGGACATACACAGATACGCAGTATTTT	CASSQETTSRTYTDTQYF
-	TRBV5-1	-	TRBJ2-7	TGCGCCAGTAGGGAGGTGATATCCTACGAGCAGTACTTC	CASREVISYEQYF
-	TRBV5-1	once	TRBJ2-7	TGCGCCAGCAGCTTGGCCGCCAGGGGGGTCTCCTACGAGCAGTACTTC	CASSLAARGVSYEQYF
TRBD2	TRBV7-6	-	TRBJ2-3	TGTGCCAGCAGCCATACTGGGACTAGCGGGGACTCAGATACGCAGTATTTT	CASSHTGTSGDSDTQYF
-	TRBV19	-	TRBJ1-1	TGTGCCAGTAGTATACCAGGGCCTGAAGCTTTCTTT	CASSIPGPEAFF
-	TRBV20-1	-	TRBJ2-5	TGCAGCGTCCTCCAAGAGACCCAGTACTTC	CSVLQETQYF
TRBD2	TRBV18	few	TRBJ2-1	TGTGCCAGCTCAACCGGGACTAGCGGACCCAATGAGCAGTTCTTC	CASSTGTSGPNEQFF
TRBD1	TRBV10-1	once	TRBJ2-5	TGCGCCAGCAGTGCGGGACAGGGGGAAGAGACCCAGTACTTC	CASSAGQGEETQYF
TRBD1	TRBV28	once	TRBJ1-5	TGCGCCAGCAGTTTCCCCACAGGGGCCGGCGGGCCCCAGCATTTT	CASSFPTGAGGPQHF
-	TRBV9	-	TRBJ2-3	TGTGCCAGCAGCGCCGATGGGACACCCAATCAGCCCCAGTATTTT	CASSADGTPNQPQYF
-	TRBV2	-	TRBJ1-5	TGTGCCAGCAGTGCTGGACAGAGCAATCAGCCCCAGCATTTT	CASSAGQSNQPQHF
-	TRBV28	-	TRBJ2-1	TGTGCCAGCAGTTTACGTCCGAATGAGCAGTTCTTC	CASSLRPNEQFF
TRBD2	TRBV13	once	TRBJ2-3	TGTGCCAGCAGCTTAGCAGCGGGAGGGATTATAGATACGCAGTATTTT	CASSLAAGGIIDTQYF
TRBD1	TRBV28	-	TRBJ2-7	TGTGCCAGCAGTTTAGCGGCAGGGGGTAGATACGAGCAGTACTTC	CASSLAAGGRYEQYF
-	TRBV28	-	TRBJ2-7	TGTGCCAGCACCCTAGGAAACTCCTACGAGCAGTACTTC	CASTLGNSYEQYF
TRBD1	TRBV15	-	TRBJ2-7	TGTGCCACCAGCAGAGGCCCGGGACAGGGGTACGAGCAGTACTTC	CATSRGPGQGYEQYF
TRBD2	TRBV29-1	-	TRBJ2-5	TGCAGCGTCTCTCTCCCGGGACTAGCGGGAGGGCGAGAGACCCAGTACTTC	CSVSLPGLAGGRETQYF
TRBD2	TRBV27	-	TRBJ2-7	TGTGCCAGCGGACTAGCGGGAAACTACGAGCAGTACTTC	CASGLAGNYEQYF
TRBD1	TRBV7-9	once	TRBJ1-1	TGTGCCAGCAGCTATGGACAGGGGAGTTCTGAAGCTTTCTTT	CASSYGQGSSEAFF
TRBD2	TRBV9	-	TRBJ2-7	TGTGCCAGCAGCACCCTGGTGGCGGGAGGGCGCTACGAGCAGTACTTC	CASSTLVAGGRYEQYF
-	TRBV7-2	-	TRBJ2-5	TGTGCCAGCAGCCCGGAACGCAGGGAGGAAACAGAGACCCAGTACTTC	CASSPERREETETQYF
-	TRBV7-9	-	TRBJ2-7	TGTGCCAGCAGCCCGGCAGAGGTCGGGGATTACGAGCAGTACTTC	CASSPAEVGDYEQYF
-	TRBV7-9	-	TRBJ2-4	TGTGCCAGCAGCCCCCGAGACAGCGAAGCCAAAAACATTCAGTACTTC	CASSPRDSEAKNIQYF
TRBD2	TRBV4-3	-	TRBJ2-2	TGCGCCAGCAGCCAAGATCCGGCGGGAGGGGTAACCGGGGAGCTGTTTTTT	CASSQDPAGGVTGELFF
-	TRBV21-1	-	TRBJ1-1	TGTGCCAGCACCCGACAGGTAACTGAAGCTTTCTTT	CASTRQVTEAFF
TRBD1	TRBV25-1	few	TRBJ1-1	TGTGCCAGCAGTGTAATATCCGGGACAGGGGACACTGAAGCTTTCTTT	CASSVISGTGDTEAFF
-	TRBV18	few	TRBJ1-2	TGTGCCAGCTCGCTTCGGGGGGGCAGGGAATATGGCTACACCTTC	CASSLRGGREYGYTF
TRBD2	TRBV28	-	TRBJ2-7	TGTGCCAGCAGCTTCCATACTAGCGGCAAAGCCTACGAGCAGTACTTC	CASSFHTSGKAYEQYF
-	TRBV29-1	once	TRBJ2-5	TGCAGCGTTGAAGATTTTTTACAGATGCGGACCCAGTACTTC	CSVEDFLQMRTQYF